These 12 T cell receptor beta chains were sequenced from one sample in a study of blood T cell repertoires in COVID-19. TCRdb's copy holds only in-frame clones and misses some; the assay was immunoSEQ multiplex PCR. Seen here are almost 250,000 clones, around 89% observed once, and the top ten hold 3.5% to 5%. Sequencing was done on a sample of PBMCs or T cells enriched from blood (not recorded which). The source is a woman between 25 and 40 years old who had recovered from COVID-19.

CDR3 bases: TGTGCCAGCAGCTCGGGGGACCGAGGCACAGATACGCAGTATTTT. As protein: CASSSGDRGTDTQYF. The chain joins TRBV7-2 to TRBJ2-3; TRBD2 is a possible D gene (6 bases). Germline assignment: CDR1 SGHTA and CDR2 FQGNSA. Trimming shortened V by 4 bases and J by 1 base, and 12 bases separated the two germline ends. This CDR3 comprises 15 residues.

The CDR3 DNA reads TGTGCCAGTAGTACCTTCTCCCTTCCACAGGTCCACGATAGCAATCAGCCCCAGCATTTT. Amino acid sequence: CASSTFSLPQVHDSNQPQHF. This chain connects TRBV19 to TRBJ1-5, with D perhaps TRBD1 (5 bases). The CDR3 totals 20 residues. V was trimmed by 4 bases and J by 0 bases, leaving 25 bases between them. Germline lookup yields CDR1 LNHDA and CDR2 SQIVND (reference sequence).

This clone came up a few times. The chain is built from TRBV30 and TRBJ2-3, with 7 bases identical to TRBD1. The CDR3 runs 14 residues. The J segment lost 2 bases and the V segment lost 3 bases, leaving 5 bases of the junction unmatched. The germline CDR1 and CDR2 sequences are GTSNPN and SVGIG (reference sequence). CDR3 nucleotides: TGTGCCTGGAGCCCGGGACAGAACACAGATACGCAGTATTTT. Translated: CAWSPGQNTDTQYF.

The chain has TRBV30 and TRBJ1-2; D remains ambiguous. This CDR3 region has 13 residues. V gave up 0 bases and J gave up 5 bases, with 10 bases separating them. Germline CDR1 GTSNPN, CDR2 SVGIG (reference sequence). The CDR3 nucleotides are TGTGCCTGGAGTGTACGAGCTAGATATGGCTACACCTTC. Translation gives CAWSVRARYGYTF.

This clone was counted a single time. The CDR3 DNA reads as TGTGCCAGCAGCCAACCCCCGACAGACTACGAGCAGTACTTC. Amino acids: CASSQPPTDYEQYF. The chain recombines TRBV6-5 with TRBJ2-7, with D possibly TRBD1 on 5 matching bases. Germline V lookup: CDR1 MNHEY, CDR2 SVGAGI. This CDR3 spans 14 amino acids. The V and J ends lost 6 bases and 3 bases respectively, with 15 bases between them.

V is TRBV13 and J is TRBJ2-1; D is unresolved. V shed 8 bases and J shed 2 bases, with 13 bases lying between them. Germline V lookup: CDR1 PRHDT, CDR2 FYEKMQ (reference sequence). This CDR3 region has 14 residues. CDR3 sequence reads: CASGSRKTYNEQFF. CDR3 DNA: TGTGCCAGCGGCTCGCGTAAGACCTACAATGAGCAGTTCTTC.

The chain uses TRBV5-1 and TRBJ2-7; TRBD1 might be the D (5 bases). The CDR3 length is 15 residues. CDR1 SGHRS and CDR2 YFSETQ come from the germline V gene. Trimming removed 0 bases from V and 2 bases from J, with 12 bases in between. Written as DNA, the CDR3 is TGCGCCAGCAGCTTGGCGACAGCCCCAACCTACGAGCAGTACTTC. Translated: CASSLATAPTYEQYF.

J is TRBJ2-7 and V is TRBV7-9; D may be TRBD2 (6 bases). CDR1 SEHNR and CDR2 FQNEAQ come from the germline V gene (reference sequence). V dropped 1 base and J dropped 2 bases, with 15 bases sitting between them. This CDR3 has 16 residues. CDR3 nucleotides: TGTGCCAGCAGCTTAGTAGCACTAGCCAGCACCTACGAGCAGTACTTC. Translated: CASSLVALASTYEQYF.

This chain connects TRBV27 to TRBJ2-1, with D possibly matching TRBD2 (5 bases). Germline CDR1 and CDR2: MNHEY and SMNVEV (reference sequence). This CDR3 has 15 residues. The V end was cut by 6 bases, the J end by 9 bases, with 21 bases between. CDR3 DNA: TGTGCCAGCAGCCGAGGATCAGCGGCCAGGCTTGAGCAGTTCTTC. It codes for CASSRGSAARLEQFF.

This clone was counted once. This chain uses TRBV4-3 with TRBJ2-1; 8 bases match TRBD2. The ends lost 0 bases at V and 1 base at J; junction bases unmatched: 2. Per germline, CDR1 LGHNA and CDR2 YSLEER. CDR3 length: 16 amino acids. CDR3 loop: CASSQDAGGSYNEQFF. The DNA for the CDR3 is TGCGCCAGCAGCCAAGACGCGGGAGGATCCTACAATGAGCAGTTCTTC.

The rearrangement joins TRBV5-4 to TRBJ2-1; a possible D gene is TRBD2 (6 bases). CDR1 and CDR2 (germline): SGHNT, YYREEE (reference sequence). V lost 3 bases and J 3 bases, leaving 13 bases between the germline ends. The CDR3 has 15 amino acids. CDR3 protein: CASSSVGSGYNEQFF. As DNA, the CDR3 is TGTGCCAGCAGCTCCGTGGGTAGCGGCTACAATGAGCAGTTCTTC.

The chain has TRBV9 and TRBJ2-1; 8 bases fit TRBD1. The CDR3 is made up of 16 amino acids. V lost 2 bases, J lost 6 bases, and 10 bases stayed unmatched. CDR1 is SGDLS and CDR2 is YYNGEE in the germline V gene. This chain's CDR3 is CASSVLSGTGINEQFF. The CDR3 DNA reads TGTGCCAGCAGCGTCCTCTCCGGGACAGGTATCAATGAGCAGTTCTTC.